This is a list of T cell receptor beta chains from one sample in a study of radiotherapy plus CTLA-4 blockade in lung cancer. Libraries were prepared by immunoSEQ multiplex PCR; TCRdb keeps only in-frame clonotypes and omits some of them. Of roughly 110,000 clones in the sample, over 75% were seen once. Specimen: peripheral blood, collected from a patient treated with radiotherapy plus ipilimumab. The receptors derive from a human donor with non-small cell lung cancer that progressed on radiotherapy plus ipilimumab. Some clones in this sample may be carry-over from other donors' samples. The CDR3 runs from the conserved cysteine through the conserved F or W. Each record gives: J gene, D gene, V gene, clone size, CDR3 DNA, CDR3 protein. A D gene is named only where the DNA matches it firmly. The size entry is marked missing in some rows and otherwise reads once, few, many or a size class.

>TRBJ2-3|.|TRBV27|.
TGTGCCAGCAGTTTAGGCGGTAGACTTAGCACAGATACGCAGTATTTT
CASSLGGRLSTDTQYF
>TRBJ2-7|TRBD1|TRBV9|once
TGTGCCAGCAGCGAATCACAGGGGGTTGGCTACGAGCAGTACTTC
CASSESQGVGYEQYF
>TRBJ2-7|.|TRBV5-1|once
TGCGCCAGCAGCTTAAGTTTGAGCTCCTACGAGCAGTACTTC
CASSLSLSSYEQYF
>TRBJ1-2|.|TRBV5-1|.
TGCGCCAGCAGCTTGGAGGCACAGGGTTATGGCTACACCTTC
CASSLEAQGYGYTF
>TRBJ1-1|.|TRBV9|.
TGTGCCAGCAGCGTAACCGGCCACACTGAAGCTTTCTTT
CASSVTGHTEAFF
>TRBJ1-2|.|TRBV20-1|.
TGCAGTGGATCCACAAAGTATGGCTACACCTTC
CSGSTKYGYTF
>TRBJ2-5|.|TRBV4-2|.
TGTGCCAGCAGCGGAAGGGACGGTCAAGAGACCCAGTACTTC
CASSGRDGQETQYF
>TRBJ1-2|TRBD1|TRBV6-4|.
TGTGCCAGCAGTGACTCCCCCGGGACAGGGGGTGGCTACACCTTC
CASSDSPGTGGGYTF
>TRBJ2-1|TRBD2|TRBV2|.
TGTGCCAGCAGAGAGCGGGGGGGCTACTCCTACAATGAGCAGTTCTTC
CASRERGGYSYNEQFF
>TRBJ1-6|.|TRBV11-2|.
TGTGCCAGCAGCTTAGATTCGGAGTCACCCCTCCACTTT
CASSLDSESPLHF
>TRBJ2-5|TRBD1|TRBV2|.
TGTGCCAGCAGTGGCAGGGGGCGAGAGACCCAGTACTTC
CASSGRGRETQYF
>TRBJ2-2|.|TRBV6-6|.
TGTGCCAGCACCAAAAACACCGGGGAGCTGTTTTTT
CASTKNTGELFF
>TRBJ1-1|.|TRBV5-1|.
TGCGCCAGCAGCTTAAACAGAAACACTGAAGCTTTCTTT
CASSLNRNTEAFF
>TRBJ2-6|.|TRBV10-3|few
TGTGCCATCAGTGAGTCGGTTGGGGCCAACGTCCTGACTTTC
CAISESVGANVLTF
>TRBJ2-4|.|TRBV5-1|.
TGCGCCAGCAGCTTGGATCCCAAAAACATTCAGTACTTC
CASSLDPKNIQYF
>TRBJ2-1|.|TRBV5-5|.
TGTGCCAGCAGCTTGGGACCAACCCCCTACAATGAGCAGTTCTTC
CASSLGPTPYNEQFF
>TRBJ1-1|.|TRBV28|.
TGTGCCAGCAGCCAAACCGACAGGTTCACTGAAGCTTTCTTT
CASSQTDRFTEAFF
>TRBJ1-2|.|TRBV7-3|.
TGTGCCAGCAGCCCCGACGGAAACTATGGCTACACCTTC
CASSPDGNYGYTF